This note documents a single TCR beta chain sequence. Sequencing used immunoSEQ multiplex PCR; TCRdb keeps in-frame clones, though not all of them. The table lists about 75,000 clones, 70% to 90% of them singletons, with roughly 16% in the top ten. The V and J ends lost 0 bases and 6 bases respectively, with 14 bases between them. CDR3 length: 15 residues. The germline V gene has CDR1 MNHNY and CDR2 SVGAGI (reference sequence). This specimen comes from a study of OX40 agonist ivuxolimab in advanced cancers. The chain joins TRBV6-6 to TRBJ1-2; possibly TRBD1 for D (5 bases). The sample here was CD4+ or CD8+ T cells sorted from blood, taken in a trial of the OX40 agonist ivuxolimab. This TCR came from an adult with an advanced solid tumor such as melanoma, head and neck, liver or kidney cancer. CDR3 residues: CASSYSSSEGHGYTF. DNA for the CDR3: TGTGCCAGCAGTTACTCGAGCTCCGAGGGGCATGGCTACACCTTC.